Presented here are 23 T cell receptor beta chains from one specimen sequenced in a study of graft-versus-host responses after intestinal transplantation. Assay used: immunoSEQ multiplex PCR; TCRdb lists only in-frame clones, some missing. The table includes 150,000 or so clones, 85% to 95% detected once. Their cognate antigens are unknown. Sequenced material: unstimulated CD4+ T cells sorted from spleen or lymph node cells, taken before intestinal transplant. Source of these receptors: a human donor who received an intestinal transplant.

The chain recombines TRBV2 with TRBJ1-1; 8 bases fit TRBD1. This CDR3 has 15 amino acids. CDR1 and CDR2 from the germline V gene are SNHLY and FYNNEI. The V segment lost 6 bases and the J segment 0 bases; nucleotides outside the gene matches: 6. Here the CDR3 reads CASRVTGVMNTEAFF. In DNA, the CDR3 is TGTGCCAGCAGGGTGACAGGGGTCATGAACACTGAAGCTTTCTTT.

The DNA of the CDR3 is TGCGCCAGCAGTGAGCTCTCCGGACCGGGGACTTCACCCCTCCACTTT. It specifies CASSELSGPGTSPLHF. This chain uses TRBV10-2 with TRBJ1-6, with D maybe TRBD1 (5 bases). This CDR3 contains 16 residues. With 2 bases removed from V and 9 bases from J, the gap between germline ends came to 17 bases. CDR1 and CDR2 from the germline V gene are WSHSY and SAAADI.

The chain joins TRBV2 to TRBJ2-1; 7 nucleotides line up with TRBD2. The V segment lost 5 bases and the J segment 10 bases; nucleotides outside the gene matches: 14. The CDR3 contains 15 residues. The germline gives CDR1 SNHLY, CDR2 FYNNEI. The DNA for the CDR3 is TGTGCCAGCAGTATGGGGACGACTAGCCGGTTCGAGCAGTTCTTC. This codes for CASSMGTTSRFEQFF.

The chain carries TRBV7-2 and TRBJ2-7, with no clear D. Germline-derived CDR1 and CDR2 are SGHTA and FQGNSA. This CDR3 spans 14 amino acids. The V and J ends lost 3 bases and 5 bases respectively, with 14 bases between them. The CDR3: CASSLEVMSHEQYF. The CDR3 bases are TGTGCCAGCAGCTTGGAAGTCATGTCCCACGAGCAGTACTTC.

This chain connects TRBV20-1 to TRBJ2-5; no reliable D call. V was cut by 4 bases and J by 5 bases, with 5 bases left in between. In germline, CDR1 is DFQATT, CDR2 SNEGSKA (reference sequence). The CDR3 consists of 10 residues. CDR3 in amino acids: CSATSETQYF. DNA of the CDR3: TGCAGTGCTACGTCGGAGACCCAGTACTTC.

The V and J genes are TRBV5-6 and TRBJ1-1; D not certain. CDR1 and CDR2 (germline): SGHDT, YYEEEE. This CDR3 is 13 amino acids long. V shed 3 bases and J shed 1 base, with 7 bases lying between them. The CDR3 reads CASSSYRNTEAFF. For the CDR3, the DNA is TGTGCCAGCAGCTCTTACAGGAACACTGAAGCTTTCTTT. Looking up the rest from reference TRBV5-6 and TRBJ1-1 gives the full variable domain: DAGVTQSPTHLIKTRGQQVTLRCSPKSGHDTVSWYQQALGQGPQFIFQYYEEEERQRGNFPDRFSGHQFPNYSSELNVNALLLGDSALYLCASSSYRNTEAFFGQGTRLTVV.

The chain combines TRBV7-2 with TRBJ2-3; 7 bases match TRBD2. CDR3 size: 15 residues. V was clipped by 1 base and J by 1 base; unmatched bases: 2. The V gene's germline CDR1 is SGHTA and CDR2 FQGNSA. This chain's CDR3 is CASSLDTSGTDTQYF. The CDR3 coding sequence is TGTGCCAGCAGCTTAGATACTAGCGGCACAGATACGCAGTATTTT.

The chain carries TRBV7-6 and TRBJ1-2; D is ambiguous. The CDR3 length is 15 residues. With 3 bases removed from V and 0 bases from J, the gap between germline ends came to 11 bases. Germline CDR1 is SGHVS and CDR2 is FNYEAQ. CDR3 in DNA: TGTGCCAGCAGCTTGTACCGGACGGCTAACTATGGCTACACCTTC. This codes for CASSLYRTANYGYTF.

This clone was counted between two and nine times. This chain uses TRBV18 with TRBJ2-5; D is unresolved. TRBJ2-7 explains the end of the DNA better; the J call may be wrong. CDR1 and CDR2 (germline): KGHSH, LQKENI. The CDR3 consists of 12 residues. The CDR3 DNA reads as TGTGCCAGCTCACAGAGCTCCTACGAGCAGTACTTC. Its protein product is CASSQSSYEQYF.

This chain connects TRBV5-1 to TRBJ2-5; TRBD2 aligns across 11 bases. Germline V gene sequence: CDR1 SGHRS, CDR2 YFSETQ. The CDR3 runs 15 residues. J was trimmed by 5 bases and V by 0 bases; bases with no gene match: 3. The CDR3 protein is CASSLVTSGSETQYF. CDR3 sequence (DNA): TGCGCCAGCAGCTTGGTAACTAGCGGGAGTGAGACCCAGTACTTC.

In DNA, the CDR3 is TGTGCCAGCAGCTTACCCGCCGGGAGACAAGAGACCCAGTACTTC. Its translation: CASSLPAGRQETQYF. This chain uses TRBV7-9 with TRBJ2-5; tentatively, D is TRBD2 (6 bases). This CDR3 has 15 residues. The V gene lost 2 bases and the J gene lost 2 bases, with 12 bases spanning the gap. Germline assignment: CDR1 SEHNR and CDR2 FQNEAQ (reference sequence).

This clone has only one observation. This chain connects TRBV7-3 to TRBJ2-1; D is possibly TRBD2 (5 bases). The length of the CDR3 is 15 residues. V lost 2 bases to trimming and J lost 8 bases, with 16 bases between them. CDR1 and CDR2 from the germline V gene are SGHTA and FQGTGA. As DNA, the CDR3 is TGTGCCAGCAGCTTATTCGCGTCCCACGGGGATGAGCAGTTCTTC. It is translated as CASSLFASHGDEQFF.

The chain links TRBV7-2 to TRBJ2-1, with D perhaps TRBD2 (6 bases). Germline lookup yields CDR1 SGHTA and CDR2 FQGNSA. V lost 3 bases and J 0 bases, leaving 9 bases between the germline ends. CDR3 length equals 15 residues. CDR3: CASSLTSSSYNEQFF. CDR3 sequence (DNA): TGTGCCAGCAGCTTGACTAGTAGCTCCTACAATGAGCAGTTCTTC.

The chain recombines TRBV28 with TRBJ2-7; TRBD1 aligns across 10 bases. The CDR3 runs 14 residues. Germline lookup yields CDR1 MDHEN and CDR2 SYDVKM. V lost 4 bases, J lost 7 bases, and 7 bases stayed unmatched. The CDR3 sequence: CASSSPGQGWEQYF. Here the CDR3 DNA reads TGTGCCAGCAGTTCGCCGGGACAGGGGTGGGAGCAGTACTTC.

V is TRBV10-1 and J is TRBJ1-5; maybe TRBD1 (5 bases). The CDR3 loop spans 14 amino acids. Trimming cost V 2 bases and J 3 bases, with 8 bases left between them. Per germline, CDR1 WNHNN and CDR2 SYGVQD (reference sequence). The CDR3 coding sequence is TGCGCCAGCAGTGAGGGGACCTTCAATCAGCCCCAGCATTTT. It codes for CASSEGTFNQPQHF.

This chain links TRBV10-2 with TRBJ2-4; D might be TRBD1 (6 bases). V lost 0 bases, J lost 1 base, and 13 bases lay in between. This CDR3 spans 17 amino acids. Per germline, CDR1 WSHSY and CDR2 SAAADI. CDR3 nucleotide sequence: TGCGCCAGCAGTGAGTCGGGGGCAGGTTTCGCCAAAAACATTCAGTACTTC. Translation gives CASSESGAGFAKNIQYF.

J is TRBJ1-6 and V is TRBV28, with no clear D. Deletions cut 10 bases from V and 2 bases from J, with 15 bases between. Germline V lookup: CDR1 MDHEN, CDR2 SYDVKM. This CDR3 contains 15 residues. This CDR3 reads CATGRLVPYNSPLHF. The DNA of the CDR3 is TGTGCCACCGGTAGATTGGTCCCCTATAATTCACCCCTCCACTTT.

The J gene is TRBJ1-1, the V gene TRBV7-6, with D possibly matching TRBD1 (5 bases). With 1 base removed from V and 6 bases from J, the gap between germline ends came to 15 bases. The CDR3 has 15 residues. Germline values: CDR1 SGHVS, CDR2 FNYEAQ. In DNA, the CDR3 is TGTGCCAGCAGCTTAGGGGGGGGAGTTATCGCTGAAGCTTTCTTT. Protein sequence: CASSLGGGVIAEAFF.

A single count supports this clone. Other DNA sequences from this sample encode an identical CDR3 as well. The chain links TRBV29-1 to TRBJ1-5, with no clear D. Germline CDR1 and CDR2: SQVTM and ANQGSEA. The CDR3 is made up of 12 amino acids. V lost 4 bases and J lost 2, with 6 bases in between. DNA for the CDR3: TGCAGCGTTGGGGGAGGCAATCAGCCCCAGCATTTT. This gives the protein CSVGGGNQPQHF. The entire variable domain, with the rest obtained from reference TRBV29-1 and TRBJ1-5, is as follows: SAVISQKPSRDICQRGTSLTIQCQVDSQVTMMFWYRQQPGQSLTLIATANQGSEATYESGFVIDKFPISRPNLTFSTLTVSNMSPEDSSIYLCSVGGGNQPQHFGDGTRLSIL.

This clone appeared a single time. This chain joins TRBV11-3 and TRBJ2-7, with 10 bases identical to TRBD1. J lost 2 bases, V lost 5 bases, and 6 bases had no gene match. Germline assignment: CDR1 SGHNT and CDR2 YENEEA. CDR3 length equals 15 residues. The CDR3: CASSLTGTGAYEQYF. For the CDR3, the DNA is TGTGCCAGCAGCCTTACCGGGACAGGGGCCTACGAGCAGTACTTC.

This clone has just a few counts. The rearrangement joins TRBV6-1 to TRBJ2-4, with TRBD1 matching 10 bases. V shed 6 bases, J shed 6 bases, and the junction held 5 bases outside the gene matches. Germline V gene lookup returns CDR1 MNHNS and CDR2 SASEGT. CDR3 length equals 14 residues. The chain's CDR3 is CASSQTGGLNIQYF. The CDR3 DNA sequence: TGTGCCAGCAGCCAGACAGGGGGCCTAAACATTCAGTACTTC.

The chain combines TRBV7-2 with TRBJ1-3; 7 positions agree with TRBD1. CDR1 and CDR2 (germline): SGHTA, FQGNSA. V shed 3 bases, J shed 0 bases, and the junction held 5 bases outside the gene matches. The CDR3 covers 16 residues. The CDR3: CASSFSQGSSGNTIYF. The CDR3 bases are TGTGCCAGCAGCTTCTCACAGGGGTCCTCTGGAAACACCATATATTTT.

The J gene is TRBJ1-5, the V gene TRBV6-5; 8 nucleotides agree with TRBD1. The germline V gene encodes CDR1 MNHEY and CDR2 SVGAGI. Unmatched junction bases numbered 5, after V lost 5 bases and J lost 5 bases. This CDR3 is 14 amino acids long. The CDR3 loop reads CASSLTGGDQPQHF. In nucleotides, the CDR3 is TGTGCCAGCAGTCTCACAGGGGGGGATCAGCCCCAGCATTTT.